The clone carrying this T cell receptor (beta chain) has ten or more counts. The data stem from a study of blood T cells in healthy people across ages. Primers used in a second PCR of roughly 6 to 11 cycles were a sample-barcoded 5' primer and a J-beta primer mix. One entry per CDR3 protein results from TCRdb running MiXCR on the 5' RACE reads. The repertoire holds about 1.6 million distinct CDR3 sequences, with roughly 32% as singletons. There are 13 residues in the CDR3. In germline, CDR1 is MNHNY, CDR2 SVGAGI (reference sequence). The J segment lost 4 bases and the V segment lost 7 bases, leaving 3 bases of the junction unmatched.

What was sequenced was blood. The chain links TRBV6-6 to TRBJ2-1, with 8 bases identical to TRBD2. The clonotype comes from a woman in her twenties or thirties in good health. CDR3 sequence reads: CASTTSEYNEQFF. For the CDR3, the DNA is TGTGCCAGCACGACTAGCGAGTACAATGAGCAGTTCTTC.